A selection of T cell receptor beta chains follows, all from one sample in a study of blood T cell repertoires in COVID-19. Sequencing used immunoSEQ multiplex PCR; TCRdb keeps in-frame clones, though not all of them. Among around 360,000 clones listed, more than 75% were seen once. Specimen: PBMCs or T cells enriched from blood (not recorded which). Source of these receptors: a man aged 35 to 55 in a cohort exposed to, infected with or recovered from COVID-19 (not recorded which). Both conserved end residues are part of each CDR3. The D gene is left open where the match is weak. Only part of the rows carry a size: once, few, many, or a class if the clone is expanded.

d_call: TRBD1
clone_size: NA
v_call: TRBV5-5
j_call: TRBJ2-7
cdr3_nt: TGTGCCAGCAGCTTGGCCTCAGGGACAGGGGGCCAAGAGCAGTACTTC
cdr3_aa: CASSLASGTGGQEQYF

d_call: TRBD1
clone_size: NA
v_call: TRBV11-2
j_call: TRBJ1-2
cdr3_nt: TGTGCCAGCAGCCCAGTTTTTAGTACCGCAGGGGGCCATGGCTACACCTTC
cdr3_aa: CASSPVFSTAGGHGYTF

d_call: NA
clone_size: NA
v_call: TRBV5-3
j_call: TRBJ2-7
cdr3_nt: TGTGCCAGAAGCTCTGGGCAGTCCAGCTCCTACGAGCAGTACTTC
cdr3_aa: CARSSGQSSSYEQYF

d_call: TRBD2
clone_size: NA
v_call: TRBV30
j_call: TRBJ2-1
cdr3_nt: TGTGCCCAAATACACAGCGGGAGACGAGGAAATGAGCAGTTCTTC
cdr3_aa: CAQIHSGRRGNEQFF

d_call: TRBD2
clone_size: few
v_call: TRBV5-1
j_call: TRBJ2-7
cdr3_nt: TGCGCCAGCAGCTTGACGGGGGGAAGCTCCTACGAGCAGTACTTC
cdr3_aa: CASSLTGGSSYEQYF

d_call: TRBD2
clone_size: NA
v_call: TRBV2
j_call: TRBJ2-3
cdr3_nt: TGTGCCAGCAGTCGATTAGCGGGAGCGCAAGCAGATACGCAGTATTTT
cdr3_aa: CASSRLAGAQADTQYF

d_call: TRBD2
clone_size: NA
v_call: TRBV4-1
j_call: TRBJ2-1
cdr3_nt: TGCGCCAGCAGCCAAGGGACGGGACTAGCGGGAGGGCGAGGTGAGCAGTTCTTC
cdr3_aa: CASSQGTGLAGGRGEQFF

d_call: NA
clone_size: NA
v_call: TRBV4-2
j_call: TRBJ1-1
cdr3_nt: TGTGCCAGCAGCCAAGGGATAGCGGGCACTGAAGCTTTCTTT
cdr3_aa: CASSQGIAGTEAFF

d_call: TRBD1
clone_size: NA
v_call: TRBV18
j_call: TRBJ2-7
cdr3_nt: TGTGCCAGCTCACCACCGGGGGACAGCGTCGACCACGAGCAGTACTTC
cdr3_aa: CASSPPGDSVDHEQYF

d_call: NA
clone_size: NA
v_call: TRBV28
j_call: TRBJ1-2
cdr3_nt: TGTGCCAGCAGTTTCCGGGACTATGGCTACACCTTC
cdr3_aa: CASSFRDYGYTF

d_call: NA
clone_size: NA
v_call: TRBV7-9
j_call: TRBJ1-1
cdr3_nt: TGTGCCAGCAGCAACTCACAGGGTTTCCCAGAACCTGAAGCTTTCTTT
cdr3_aa: CASSNSQGFPEPEAFF

d_call: TRBD1
clone_size: NA
v_call: TRBV11-3
j_call: TRBJ2-1
cdr3_nt: TGTGCCAGCAGCCGGACAGGGTTATACAATGAGCAGTTCTTC
cdr3_aa: CASSRTGLYNEQFF

d_call: NA
clone_size: NA
v_call: TRBV6-1
j_call: TRBJ2-7
cdr3_nt: TGTGCCAGCAGTGAAAGGCAGGGATCCTACGAGCAGTACTTC
cdr3_aa: CASSERQGSYEQYF

d_call: NA
clone_size: NA
v_call: TRBV28
j_call: TRBJ1-1
cdr3_nt: TGTGCCAGCAGCTGGAACACTGAAGCTTTCTTT
cdr3_aa: CASSWNTEAFF

d_call: TRBD1
clone_size: NA
v_call: TRBV7-9
j_call: TRBJ2-1
cdr3_nt: TGTGCCAGCAGCTACCGACAGGGGGGTACTGAGCAGTTCTTC
cdr3_aa: CASSYRQGGTEQFF

d_call: TRBD1
clone_size: NA
v_call: TRBV28
j_call: TRBJ1-3
cdr3_nt: TGTGCCAGCAGTTCCCGGGGCAGGGGGAGACCTGGAAACACCATATATTTT
cdr3_aa: CASSSRGRGRPGNTIYF

d_call: TRBD1
clone_size: NA
v_call: TRBV7-8
j_call: TRBJ1-4
cdr3_nt: TGTGCCAGCAGCCCCGGCTCGGACAGGGGTAATGAAAAACTGTTTTTT
cdr3_aa: CASSPGSDRGNEKLFF

d_call: NA
clone_size: NA
v_call: TRBV10-2
j_call: TRBJ1-2
cdr3_nt: TGCGCCACAGGGATGACAGACTCTAACTATGGCTACACCTTC
cdr3_aa: CATGMTDSNYGYTF

d_call: TRBD2
clone_size: few
v_call: TRBV6-1
j_call: TRBJ2-5
cdr3_nt: TGTGCCAGCAGTGAAGGAGCGGGAGCGGTACAGACCCAGTACTTC
cdr3_aa: CASSEGAGAVQTQYF

d_call: TRBD1
clone_size: few
v_call: TRBV6-5
j_call: TRBJ1-2
cdr3_nt: TGTGCCAGCAGGGGAGACAGGGGGCAAGGCTACACCTTC
cdr3_aa: CASRGDRGQGYTF

d_call: TRBD1
clone_size: once
v_call: TRBV11-3
j_call: TRBJ2-7
cdr3_nt: TGTGCCAGAAATTGGGACAGGGTAGGGCCAAGGGGGGAGCAGTACTTC
cdr3_aa: CARNWDRVGPRGEQYF

d_call: NA
clone_size: NA
v_call: TRBV27
j_call: TRBJ1-5
cdr3_nt: TGTGCCAGCAGTCCCTACAGGACGAGCAATCAGCCCCAGCATTTT
cdr3_aa: CASSPYRTSNQPQHF

d_call: NA
clone_size: NA
v_call: TRBV21-1
j_call: TRBJ2-3
cdr3_nt: TGTGCCAGCAGCAAGTTCCTAGCGGGAGACACAGATACGCAGTATTTT
cdr3_aa: CASSKFLAGDTDTQYF

d_call: NA
clone_size: NA
v_call: TRBV5-1
j_call: TRBJ1-1
cdr3_nt: TGCGCCAGCAGCTTGGCGGGCGGGAGCACTGAAGCTTTCTTT
cdr3_aa: CASSLAGGSTEAFF

d_call: NA
clone_size: NA
v_call: TRBV30
j_call: TRBJ1-1
cdr3_nt: TGTGCCTGGAGTAACAGACTGAACACTGAAGCTTTCTTT
cdr3_aa: CAWSNRLNTEAFF

d_call: TRBD1
clone_size: NA
v_call: TRBV11-2
j_call: TRBJ2-2
cdr3_nt: TGTGCCAGCAGCTCCTGGACAGGGTGGAACGGGGAGCTGTTTTTT
cdr3_aa: CASSSWTGWNGELFF

d_call: NA
clone_size: NA
v_call: TRBV6-6
j_call: TRBJ1-1
cdr3_nt: TGTGCCAGCAGCAACCCATACGGGGGGGGCACTGAAGCTTTCTTT
cdr3_aa: CASSNPYGGGTEAFF

d_call: TRBD1
clone_size: NA
v_call: TRBV24-1
j_call: TRBJ2-1
cdr3_nt: TGTGCCACCAGTCAGACAGGGTATGAGCAGTTCTTC
cdr3_aa: CATSQTGYEQFF

d_call: TRBD1
clone_size: NA
v_call: TRBV27
j_call: TRBJ2-7
cdr3_nt: TGTGCCAGCAGTCCCTGGACAGGAGGCTACGAGCAGTACTTC
cdr3_aa: CASSPWTGGYEQYF

d_call: TRBD2
clone_size: NA
v_call: TRBV3-1/TRBV3-2
j_call: TRBJ2-1
cdr3_nt: TGTGCCAGCAGCCAAGAATCGCTAGCGGGAGCCTCCTGGCACTACAATGAGCAGTTCTTC
cdr3_aa: CASSQESLAGASWHYNEQFF

d_call: TRBD1
clone_size: NA
v_call: TRBV2
j_call: TRBJ1-2
cdr3_nt: TGTGCCTCACAGGGGGCGGATGGCTACACCTTC
cdr3_aa: CASQGADGYTF

d_call: NA
clone_size: NA
v_call: TRBV30
j_call: TRBJ2-6
cdr3_nt: TGTACCCTTTCCAGGGCTGGGGCCAACGTCCTGACTTTC
cdr3_aa: CTLSRAGANVLTF

d_call: NA
clone_size: once
v_call: TRBV5-6
j_call: TRBJ2-3
cdr3_nt: TGTGCCAGCAGCTGGGGGCAGGTCGGGAAAGATACGCAGTATTTT
cdr3_aa: CASSWGQVGKDTQYF

d_call: TRBD1
clone_size: NA
v_call: TRBV2
j_call: TRBJ2-7
cdr3_nt: TGTGCCAGCAGGAGACAGGGTTCCTACGAGCAGTACTTC
cdr3_aa: CASRRQGSYEQYF

d_call: NA
clone_size: NA
v_call: TRBV9
j_call: TRBJ2-7
cdr3_nt: TGTGCCAGCAGCGTAGAGGCTAGAACCTACGAGCAGTACTTC
cdr3_aa: CASSVEARTYEQYF

d_call: NA
clone_size: once
v_call: TRBV2
j_call: TRBJ1-3
cdr3_nt: TGTGCCAGCAGGGGACAAGGCGGCTCTGGAAACACCATATATTTT
cdr3_aa: CASRGQGGSGNTIYF

d_call: TRBD1
clone_size: few
v_call: TRBV28
j_call: TRBJ2-7
cdr3_nt: TGTGCCAGTGGACAGGGAAACTACGAGCAGTACTTC
cdr3_aa: CASGQGNYEQYF

d_call: NA
clone_size: NA
v_call: TRBV10-3
j_call: TRBJ2-2
cdr3_nt: TGTGCCATCAGTGGAAGAGACACCGGGGAGCTGTTTTTT
cdr3_aa: CAISGRDTGELFF

d_call: TRBD1
clone_size: NA
v_call: TRBV5-1
j_call: TRBJ2-7
cdr3_nt: TGCGCCAGCAGCTTAACAGGGGGCGCCTACGAGCAGTACTTC
cdr3_aa: CASSLTGGAYEQYF

d_call: NA
clone_size: NA
v_call: TRBV30
j_call: TRBJ2-1
cdr3_nt: TGTGCCTGGAGTGTACGACAGTACAATGAGCAGTTCTTC
cdr3_aa: CAWSVRQYNEQFF

d_call: NA
clone_size: NA
v_call: TRBV10-3
j_call: TRBJ2-7
cdr3_nt: TGTGCCATCAGTGAGTACGCGCGCGAGCAGTACTTC
cdr3_aa: CAISEYAREQYF

d_call: TRBD2
clone_size: NA
v_call: TRBV30
j_call: TRBJ2-7
cdr3_nt: TGTGCCTGGAGTGACGCCCTCTCGCCTAGCGGGGCTTCCTACGAGCAGTACTTC
cdr3_aa: CAWSDALSPSGASYEQYF

d_call: TRBD1
clone_size: NA
v_call: TRBV9
j_call: TRBJ1-2
cdr3_nt: TGTGCCAGCAGCGTCGACCCCCCACAGGGGACCTATGGCTACACCTTC
cdr3_aa: CASSVDPPQGTYGYTF